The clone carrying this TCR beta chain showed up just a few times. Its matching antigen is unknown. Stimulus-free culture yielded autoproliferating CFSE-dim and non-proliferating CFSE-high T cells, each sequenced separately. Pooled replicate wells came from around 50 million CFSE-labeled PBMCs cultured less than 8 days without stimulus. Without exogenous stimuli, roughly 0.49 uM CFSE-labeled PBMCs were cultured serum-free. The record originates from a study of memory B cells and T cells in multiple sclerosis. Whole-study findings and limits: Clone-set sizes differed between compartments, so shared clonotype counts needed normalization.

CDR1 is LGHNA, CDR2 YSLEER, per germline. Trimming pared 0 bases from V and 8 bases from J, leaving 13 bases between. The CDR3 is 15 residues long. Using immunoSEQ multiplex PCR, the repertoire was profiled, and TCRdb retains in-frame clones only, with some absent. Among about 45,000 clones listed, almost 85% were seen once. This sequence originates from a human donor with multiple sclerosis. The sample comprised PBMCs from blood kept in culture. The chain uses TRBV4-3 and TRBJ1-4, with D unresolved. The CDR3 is CASSQDGNSREKLFF. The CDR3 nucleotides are TGCGCCAGCAGCCAAGATGGGAACAGTCGGGAAAAACTGTTTTTT.